This T cell receptor beta chain was recorded in a study of blood T cell repertoires in COVID-19. A few counts support this clone. Assay: immunoSEQ multiplex PCR; the TCRdb copy retains only in-frame clones and omits some. The sample gives 240,000 or so clones, around 89% of which show up once; under 9.5% is in the top ten. The CDR3 has 15 amino acids. Trimming pared 4 bases from V and 1 base from J, leaving 13 bases between. In germline, CDR1 is SGHTA, CDR2 FQGTGA. The chain joins TRBV7-3 to TRBJ1-1, with TRBD1 as a possible D gene (6 bases). The sequence was obtained from a man aged 35-49 years who had recovered from COVID-19. The source material was PBMCs or T cells enriched from blood (not recorded which). DNA for the CDR3: TGTGCCAGCAGCTCAACGACAGGTGCGAACACTGAAGCTTTCTTT. This encodes CASSSTTGANTEAFF.